This is a list of T cell receptor beta chains from one sample in a study of PD-L1 blockade in urothelial cancer. The repertoire was sequenced with immunoSEQ multiplex PCR; TCRdb's copy has only in-frame clones and lacks some. The sample carries roughly 62,000 clones, almost 85% recorded once. Specimen: PBMCs, collected around atezolizumab (anti-PD-L1) treatment. These receptors all come from a man between 65 and 80 years old with urothelial cancer. The CDR3 runs from the conserved cysteine through the conserved F or W. Fields, in order: clone size, V gene, J gene, D gene, CDR3 DNA, CDR3 protein. D genes are given only for firm matches. Only some rows state a clone size, as once, few, many or a class for expanded clones.

.	TRBV2	TRBJ1-3	TRBD1	TGTGCCAGCGGAATACAGGGGGCTGGGGACACCATATATTTT	CASGIQGAGDTIYF
.	TRBV30	TRBJ2-2	.	TGTGCCTGGAGCGAGAGTGCGATAAACACCGGGGAGCTGTTTTTT	CAWSESAINTGELFF
.	TRBV7-6	TRBJ2-2	TRBD2	TGTGCCAGCAGCTTAGAGCGGGATACTAGCGCCGGGGAGCTGTTTTTT	CASSLERDTSAGELFF
.	TRBV5-1	TRBJ2-1	.	TGCGCCAGCAGCTTGGTGCAGGGGAACAATGAGCAGTTCTTC	CASSLVQGNNEQFF
.	TRBV28	TRBJ1-1	TRBD1	TGTGCCAGCGTTGCCAGGGGGCTCGCTGAAGCTTTCTTT	CASVARGLAEAFF
.	TRBV27	TRBJ1-1	.	TGTGCCAGCAGTTTATCGCGGTTGAACACTGAAGCTTTCTTT	CASSLSRLNTEAFF
.	TRBV6-1	TRBJ1-1	.	TGTGCCAGCAGTGAAGCCAGGGTAGGAACTGAAGCTTTCTTT	CASSEARVGTEAFF
few	TRBV9	TRBJ2-1	TRBD2	TGTGCCAGCAGCACTTCAAGCGGGAGAGAGGTGGGTGAGCAGTTCTTC	CASSTSSGREVGEQFF
.	TRBV19	TRBJ2-7	.	TGTGCCAGTAGTATCGAGGCGGGGAAGCAGTACTTC	CASSIEAGKQYF
.	TRBV7-9	TRBJ1-2	TRBD1	TGTGCCAGCAGCGCAACGACAGGGTGGCATGGCTACACCTTC	CASSATTGWHGYTF
.	TRBV5-3	TRBJ2-2	.	TGTGCCAGAAGCTTGGTTGAGTTTCCGAAGACCGGGGAGCTGTTTTTT	CARSLVEFPKTGELFF
.	TRBV11-1	TRBJ2-5	.	TGTGCCAGCAGCGGTCTAGCGCGGGAGACCCAGTACTTC	CASSGLARETQYF
.	TRBV19	TRBJ2-7	TRBD2	TGTGCCAGTAGTTCCGGGACTACCTTTTCCTACGAGCAGTACTTC	CASSSGTTFSYEQYF
.	TRBV5-1	TRBJ2-5	TRBD2	TGCGCCAGCAGCTTGGTAGCGGGGCCGCAAGCGACCCAGTACTTC	CASSLVAGPQATQYF
.	TRBV5-6	TRBJ2-2	TRBD2	TGTGCCAGCAGCTTGGCCGCCCTAGCGGGATGGGAGCTGTTTTTT	CASSLAALAGWELFF
.	TRBV5-1	TRBJ2-3	.	TGCGCCAGCAGCTTAACTAACATGGATACGCAGTATTTT	CASSLTNMDTQYF
.	TRBV9	TRBJ2-2	.	TGTGCCAGCAGCGTAGCCGCCAGGCGAGGGACCGGGGAGCTGTTTTTT	CASSVAARRGTGELFF